Sequencing of this T cell receptor beta chain was carried out in a study of response to subunit inactivated influenza vaccine. Trimming took off 3 bases at V and 2 bases at J, with 8 bases between the two ends. Germline assignment: CDR1 KGHSH and CDR2 LQKENI. The CDR3 consists of 13 residues. This clonotype has only a few counts. TCRdb reanalysed the RT-PCR reads using MiXCR and keeps one entry per CDR3 protein. The data contain hundreds of thousands of distinct CDR3 sequences, roughly 20% of them singletons. The sample here was PBMCs from blood, taken 5 days after vaccination. V usage is TRBV18 and J usage is TRBJ2-7; D is uncertain. This receptor was obtained from a man aged 50 to 59 who received an inactivated influenza vaccine. CDR3 region: CASSPSMTYEQYF. The CDR3 DNA reads as TGTGCCAGCTCACCTTCTATGACCTACGAGCAGTACTTC.